The text below deals with one T cell receptor (beta chain). Its antigen is currently unknown. The entry originates in a study of identifying expanded T cells in peripheral blood. Findings of the study overall: Across healthy donors, higher total template counts meant significantly greater roughly two-week count variance. Differentially abundant clones: about 1.1 between replicates, roughly 16 at approximately 13 days, 18 to 20 at four.

Collection occurred without any documented infections or immune events in donors. Data came from immunoSEQ multiplex PCR; TCRdb stores just in-frame clones and leaves some out. Here the sample spans tens of thousands of clones, about four fifths being singletons. The V and J ends lost 2 bases and 0 bases respectively, with 6 bases between them. This CDR3 is 14 amino acids long. The V gene's germline CDR1 is SGHNT and CDR2 YYREEE (reference sequence). The sequenced material came from blood. The J gene is TRBJ1-3, the V gene TRBV5-4; no reliable D call. The receptor comes from a person aged 18 to 70 in good health. The CDR3 here is CASSFGISGNTIYF. The CDR3 DNA reads as TGTGCCAGCAGCTTTGGCATCTCTGGAAACACCATATATTTT.